The clone carrying this T cell receptor (beta chain) was detected once. Seattle cases were enrolled at active infection and followed longitudinally. V shed 0 bases and J 5 bases; nucleotides not matched to a gene: 4. The germline V gene encodes CDR1 KGHSH and CDR2 LQKENI. The CDR3 covers 15 residues. These data are taken from a study of blood T cell repertoires in COVID-19. Study details: Sites in the United States, Italy and Spain provided acute and convalescent COVID-19 samples. The analysed material was cDNA or gDNA that came from T cells, B-cell-depleted T cells, or PBMCs.

Per the authors' pipeline: The assay estimated nucleated cells by amplifying reference gene primers. Here immunoSEQ multiplex PCR was the method, and the copy in TCRdb shows in-frame clones only, minus some. That table supplies the V and J calls and clone size; D and trimming were determined from the DNA. The table records roughly 62,000 clones, 80% to 85% of them present only once. This receptor was obtained from a man aged 80 or over with COVID-19, enrolled during active disease. The sample was peripheral blood. The V gene is TRBV18, the J gene TRBJ2-5, with TRBD2 matching over 9 bases. The CDR3 DNA reads as TGTGCCAGCTCACCACCGGGCGGGAGGGCGGAGACCCAGTACTTC. It codes for CASSPPGGRAETQYF. Full variable domain (remainder filled in from reference TRBV18 and TRBJ2-5): NAGVMQNPRHLVRRRGQEARLRCSPMKGHSHVYWYRQLPEEGLKFMVYLQKENIIDESGMPKERFSAEFPKEGPSILRIQQVVRGDSAAYFCASSPPGGRAETQYFGPGTRLLVL.